This T cell receptor (beta chain) came from a study of blood T cell repertoires in COVID-19. Whole-study context: There were acute and convalescent COVID-19 samples, and they came from the United States, Italy and Spain.

Germline loops: CDR1 SGHAT, CDR2 FQNNGV. The CDR3 length is 14 residues. V lost 5 bases to trimming and J lost 12 bases; unmatched junction nucleotides: 10. How the authors handled the data: Nucleated cell counts were estimated from reference gene primer amplification. The protocol was immunoSEQ multiplex PCR, while the TCRdb copy is restricted to in-frame clones and leaves out a portion. Clone size and the V and J calls come from that table; the DNA yielded D and trimming. The table lists hundreds of thousands of clones, approximately 90% of them singletons. Participants, about 18 to 100 years old, spanned fewer than 25 US areas.

Input material: PBMCs or T cells enriched from blood (not recorded which). The V gene is TRBV11-2, the J gene TRBJ1-4; 9 bases align to TRBD1. This receptor was obtained from a man younger than 35 who had recovered from COVID-19. In DNA, the CDR3 is TGTGCCAGCAGCATTCCGGGACAGGGTATGGAACTGTTTTTT. This encodes CASSIPGQGMELFF.